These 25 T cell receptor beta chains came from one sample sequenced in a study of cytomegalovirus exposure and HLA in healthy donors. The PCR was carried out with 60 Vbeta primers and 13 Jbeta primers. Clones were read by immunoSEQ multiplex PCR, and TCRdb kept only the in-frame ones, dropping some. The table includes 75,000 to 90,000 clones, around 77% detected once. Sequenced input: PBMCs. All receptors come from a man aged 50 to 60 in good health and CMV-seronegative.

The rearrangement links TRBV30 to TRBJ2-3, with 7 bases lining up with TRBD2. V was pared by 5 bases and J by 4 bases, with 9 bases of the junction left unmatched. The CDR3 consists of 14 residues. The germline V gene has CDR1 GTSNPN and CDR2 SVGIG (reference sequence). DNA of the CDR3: TGTGCCTGGCGGGCTAGCGGTATCCCAGATACGCAGTATTTT. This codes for CAWRASGIPDTQYF.

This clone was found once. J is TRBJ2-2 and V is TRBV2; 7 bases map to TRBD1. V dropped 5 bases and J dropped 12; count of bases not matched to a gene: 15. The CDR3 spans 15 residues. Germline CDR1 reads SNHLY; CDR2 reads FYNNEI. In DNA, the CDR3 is TGTGCCAGCAGTCGTGATACGAGGGGGCAGATTCAGCTGTTTTTT. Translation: CASSRDTRGQIQLFF.

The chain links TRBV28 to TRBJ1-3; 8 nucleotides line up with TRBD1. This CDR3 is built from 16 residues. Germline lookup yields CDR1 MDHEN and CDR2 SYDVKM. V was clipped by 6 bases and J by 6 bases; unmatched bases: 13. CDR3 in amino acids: CASRNPPGGAENTIYF. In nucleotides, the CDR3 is TGTGCCAGCAGAAACCCTCCAGGGGGCGCCGAAAACACCATATATTTT. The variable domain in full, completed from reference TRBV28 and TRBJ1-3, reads DVKVTQSSRYLVKRTGEKVFLECVQDMDHENMFWYRQDPGLGLRLIYFSYDVKMKEKGDIPEGYSVSREKKERFSLILESASTNQTSMYLCASRNPPGGAENTIYFGEGSWLTVV.

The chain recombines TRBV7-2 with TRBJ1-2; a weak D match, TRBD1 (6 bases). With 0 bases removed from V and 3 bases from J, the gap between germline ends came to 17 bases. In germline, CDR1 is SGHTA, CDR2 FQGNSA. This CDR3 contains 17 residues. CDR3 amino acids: CASSLALVRGGYYGYTF. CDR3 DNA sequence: TGTGCCAGCAGCTTAGCGCTGGTTAGGGGGGGTTACTATGGCTACACCTTC.

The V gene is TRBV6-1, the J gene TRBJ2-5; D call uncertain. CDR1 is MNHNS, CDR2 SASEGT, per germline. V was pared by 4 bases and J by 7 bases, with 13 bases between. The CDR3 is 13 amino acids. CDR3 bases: TGTGCCAGCAGTGGCGTTGGTCCCGGGACCCAGTACTTC. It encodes CASSGVGPGTQYF.

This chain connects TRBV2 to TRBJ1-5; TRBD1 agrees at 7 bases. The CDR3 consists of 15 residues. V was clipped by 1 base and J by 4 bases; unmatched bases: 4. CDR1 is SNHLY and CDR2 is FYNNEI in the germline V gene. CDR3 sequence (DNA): TGTGCCAGCAGTGAAGAGGGGGCAGGTAATCAGCCCCAGCATTTT. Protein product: CASSEEGAGNQPQHF.

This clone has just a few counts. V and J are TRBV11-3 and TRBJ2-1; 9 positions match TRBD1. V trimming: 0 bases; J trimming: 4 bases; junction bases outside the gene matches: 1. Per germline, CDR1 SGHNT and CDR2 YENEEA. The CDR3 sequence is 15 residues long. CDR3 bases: TGTGCCAGCAGCTTAGAGACAGGGGGGTACAATGAGCAGTTCTTC. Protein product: CASSLETGGYNEQFF.

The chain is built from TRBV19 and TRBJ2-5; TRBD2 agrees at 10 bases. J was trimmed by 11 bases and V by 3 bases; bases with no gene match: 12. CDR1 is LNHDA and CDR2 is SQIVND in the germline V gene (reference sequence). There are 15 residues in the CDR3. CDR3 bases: TGTGCCAGTAGTATGACCGGGACTAGCGTGGGGGAGCAGTACTTC. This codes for CASSMTGTSVGEQYF.

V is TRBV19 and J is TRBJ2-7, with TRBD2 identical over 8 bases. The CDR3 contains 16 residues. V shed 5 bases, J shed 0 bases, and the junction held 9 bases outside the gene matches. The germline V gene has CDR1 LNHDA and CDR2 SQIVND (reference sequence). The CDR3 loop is CASSVSGGGASYEQYF. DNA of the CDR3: TGTGCCAGTAGTGTCTCGGGGGGGGGCGCCTCCTACGAGCAGTACTTC.

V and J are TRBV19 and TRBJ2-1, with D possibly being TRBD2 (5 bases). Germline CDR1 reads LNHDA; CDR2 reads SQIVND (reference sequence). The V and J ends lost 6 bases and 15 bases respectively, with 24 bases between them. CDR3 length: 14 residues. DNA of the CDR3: TGTGCCAGTAGCCCTCAATTGGACTCGGGGTCGGCGTTCTTC. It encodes CASSPQLDSGSAFF. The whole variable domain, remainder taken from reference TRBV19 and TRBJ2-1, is DGGITQSPKYLFRKEGQNVTLSCEQNLNHDAMYWYRQDPGQGLRLIYYSQIVNDFQKGDIAEGYSVSREKKESFPLTVTSAQKNPTAFYLCASSPQLDSGSAFFGPGTRLTVL.

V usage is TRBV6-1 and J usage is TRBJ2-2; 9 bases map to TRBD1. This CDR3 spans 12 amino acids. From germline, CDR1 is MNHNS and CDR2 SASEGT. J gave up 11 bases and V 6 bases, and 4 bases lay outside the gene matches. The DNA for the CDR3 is TGTGCCAGCAGCGGGGACAGGGTCGAGCTGTTTTTT. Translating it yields CASSGDRVELFF.

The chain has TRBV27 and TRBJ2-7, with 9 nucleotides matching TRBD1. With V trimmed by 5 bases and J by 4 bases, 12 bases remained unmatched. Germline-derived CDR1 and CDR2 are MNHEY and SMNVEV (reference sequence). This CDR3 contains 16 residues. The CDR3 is CASSPDRGTGFYEQYF. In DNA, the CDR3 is TGTGCCAGCAGTCCCGATCGGGGGACAGGGTTTTACGAGCAGTACTTC.

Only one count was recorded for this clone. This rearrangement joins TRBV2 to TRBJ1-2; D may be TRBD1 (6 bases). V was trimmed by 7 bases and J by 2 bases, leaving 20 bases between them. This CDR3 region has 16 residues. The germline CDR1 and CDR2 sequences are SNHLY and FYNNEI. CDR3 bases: TGTGCCAGCACTAAAGAAAGGACAGCCGGCAACTATGGCTACACCTTC. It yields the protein CASTKERTAGNYGYTF.

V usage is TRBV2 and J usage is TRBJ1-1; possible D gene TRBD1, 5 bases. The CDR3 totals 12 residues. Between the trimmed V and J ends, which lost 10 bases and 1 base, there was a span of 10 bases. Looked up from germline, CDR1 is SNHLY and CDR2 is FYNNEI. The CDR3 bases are TGTGCCACCGACAGACAGAACACTGAAGCTTTCTTT. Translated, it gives CATDRQNTEAFF.

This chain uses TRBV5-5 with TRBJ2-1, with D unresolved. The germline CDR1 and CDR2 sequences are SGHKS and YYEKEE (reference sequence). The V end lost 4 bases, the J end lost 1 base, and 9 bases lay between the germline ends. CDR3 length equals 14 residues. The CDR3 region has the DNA TGTGCCAGCAGCCCCCCCCCGTCCTACAATGAGCAGTTCTTC. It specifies CASSPPPSYNEQFF.

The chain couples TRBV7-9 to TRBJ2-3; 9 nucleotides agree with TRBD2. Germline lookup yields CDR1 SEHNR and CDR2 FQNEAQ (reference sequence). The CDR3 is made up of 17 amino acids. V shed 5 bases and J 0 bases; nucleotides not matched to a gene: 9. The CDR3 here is CASSALAGPSSTDTQYF. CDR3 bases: TGTGCCAGCAGCGCCCTAGCGGGGCCATCTAGCACAGATACGCAGTATTTT.

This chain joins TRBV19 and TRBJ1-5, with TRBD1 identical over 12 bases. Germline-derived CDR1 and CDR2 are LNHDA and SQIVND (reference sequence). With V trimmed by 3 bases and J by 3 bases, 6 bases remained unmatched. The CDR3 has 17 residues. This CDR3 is CASSMGSGQGANQPQHF. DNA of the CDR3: TGTGCCAGTAGTATGGGGTCGGGACAGGGGGCCAATCAGCCCCAGCATTTT.

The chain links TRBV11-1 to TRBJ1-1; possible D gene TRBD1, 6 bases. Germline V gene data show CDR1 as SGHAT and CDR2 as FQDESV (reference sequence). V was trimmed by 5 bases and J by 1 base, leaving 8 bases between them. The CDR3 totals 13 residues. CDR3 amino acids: CASSDRRNTEAFF. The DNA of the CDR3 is TGTGCCAGCAGCGACAGGAGGAACACTGAAGCTTTCTTT. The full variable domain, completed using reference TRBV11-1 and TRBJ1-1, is EAEVAQSPRYKITEKSQAVAFWCDPISGHATLYWYRQILGQGPELLVQFQDESVVDDSQLPKDRFSAERLKGVDSTLKIQPAELGDSAMYLCASSDRRNTEAFFGQGTRLTVV.

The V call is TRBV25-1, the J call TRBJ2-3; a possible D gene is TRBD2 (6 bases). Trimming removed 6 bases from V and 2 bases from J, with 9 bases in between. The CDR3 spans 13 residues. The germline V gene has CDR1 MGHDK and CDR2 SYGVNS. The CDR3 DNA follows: TGTGCCAGCAGGAGGGACTTCACAGATACGCAGTATTTT. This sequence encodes CASRRDFTDTQYF.

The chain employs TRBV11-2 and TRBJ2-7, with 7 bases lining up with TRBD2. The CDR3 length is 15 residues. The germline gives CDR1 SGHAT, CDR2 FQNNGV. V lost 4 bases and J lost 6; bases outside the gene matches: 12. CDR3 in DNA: TGTGCCAGCAGCTGGACACTAGCGAGGAAGGGCGAGCAGTACTTC. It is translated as CASSWTLARKGEQYF.

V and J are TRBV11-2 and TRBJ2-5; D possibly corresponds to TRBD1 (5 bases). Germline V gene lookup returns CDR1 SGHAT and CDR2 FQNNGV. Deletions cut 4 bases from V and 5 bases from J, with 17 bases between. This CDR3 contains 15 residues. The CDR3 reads CASSSGPGLGETQYF. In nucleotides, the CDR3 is TGTGCCAGCAGCTCAGGGCCCGGGCTGGGGGAGACCCAGTACTTC.

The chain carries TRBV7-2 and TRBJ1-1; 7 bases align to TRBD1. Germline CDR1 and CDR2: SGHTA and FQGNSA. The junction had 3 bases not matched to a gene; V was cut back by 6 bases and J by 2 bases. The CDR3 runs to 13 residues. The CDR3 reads CASRRQGNTEAFF. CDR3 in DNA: TGTGCCAGCAGGCGACAGGGAAACACTGAAGCTTTCTTT. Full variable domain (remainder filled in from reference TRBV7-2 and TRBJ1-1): GAGVSQSPSNKVTEKGKDVELRCDPISGHTALYWYRQSLGQGLEFLIYFQGNSAPDKSGLPSDRFSAERTGGSVSTLTIQRTQQEDSAVYLCASRRQGNTEAFFGQGTRLTVV.

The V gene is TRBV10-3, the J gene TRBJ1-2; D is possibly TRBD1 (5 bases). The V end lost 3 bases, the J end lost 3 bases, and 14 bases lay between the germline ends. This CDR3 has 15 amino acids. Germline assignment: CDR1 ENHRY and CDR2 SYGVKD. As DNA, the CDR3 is TGTGCCATCAGTGACGACAGCCGCCGATACTATGGCTACACCTTC. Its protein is CAISDDSRRYYGYTF.

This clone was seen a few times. DNA for the CDR3: TGCGCCAGCAGCTTTGGTGGGGGGGCGGAAAAACTGTTTTTT. Protein product: CASSFGGGAEKLFF. V gene TRBV5-1 combines with J gene TRBJ1-4, with D possibly being TRBD1 (6 bases). CDR3 length equals 14 residues. Per the germline V gene, CDR1 is SGHRS and CDR2 is YFSETQ. The ends were cut back, 2 bases at V and 8 bases at J, with 13 bases in the middle.

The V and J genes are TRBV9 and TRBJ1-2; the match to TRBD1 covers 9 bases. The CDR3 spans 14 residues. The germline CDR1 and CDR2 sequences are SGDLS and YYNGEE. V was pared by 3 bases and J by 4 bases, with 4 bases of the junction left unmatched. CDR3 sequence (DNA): TGTGCCAGCAGCGGCCTGGGACAGGGCTATGGCTACACCTTC. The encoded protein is CASSGLGQGYGYTF.